The 24 T cell receptor beta chains below all came from one sample that was sequenced in a study of blood T cell repertoires in COVID-19. Assay: immunoSEQ multiplex PCR; the TCRdb copy retains only in-frame clones and omits some. This sample has about 320,000 clones, with 88% found just once. The sequenced material came from peripheral blood. The receptors originated from a woman in her thirties with COVID-19, enrolled during active disease.

The chain carries TRBV19 and TRBJ2-5; 9 bases line up with TRBD1. Germline CDR1 reads LNHDA; CDR2 reads SQIVND (reference sequence). The V segment lost 5 bases and the J segment 5 bases; nucleotides outside the gene matches: 9. The CDR3 totals 15 residues. CDR3 region: CASSRFGGQGETQYF. Written as DNA, the CDR3 is TGTGCCAGTAGTCGCTTTGGGGGACAGGGCGAGACCCAGTACTTC.

V is TRBV11-3 and J is TRBJ2-1, with 7 bases lining up with TRBD2. This CDR3 spans 15 amino acids. Germline-derived CDR1 and CDR2 are SGHNT and YENEEA. This CDR3 reads CASGRGVAASNEQFF. CDR3 nucleotides: TGTGCTTCCGGCCGGGGGGTAGCAGCCAGCAATGAGCAGTTCTTC. Together with reference TRBV11-3 and TRBJ2-1, the CDR3 gives the full variable domain: EAGVVQSPRYKIIEKKQPVAFWCNPISGHNTLYWYLQNLGQGPELLIRYENEEAVDDSQLPKDRFSAERLKGVDSTLKIQPAELGDSAVYLCASGRGVAASNEQFFGPGTRLTVL.

V and J are TRBV6-4 and TRBJ1-2; 7 bases map to TRBD1. This CDR3 spans 16 amino acids. The V gene end was trimmed by 6 bases and the J gene end by 6 bases; junction bases not matched to a gene: 16. The germline CDR1 and CDR2 sequences are MRHNA and SNTAGT. CDR3 coding DNA: TGTGCCAGCAGCCTCTCCGGGACAGACCCTTTCAATGGCTACACCTTC. It specifies CASSLSGTDPFNGYTF.

For the CDR3, the DNA is TGTGCCAGCAGCGCCCAGGGGGCGGCCCACTACGAGCAGTACTTC. This translates into CASSAQGAAHYEQYF. V gene TRBV9 combines with J gene TRBJ2-7, with 8 nucleotides matching TRBD1. The CDR3 covers 15 residues. Germline CDR1 is SGDLS and CDR2 is YYNGEE. With 3 bases clipped from V and 3 bases from J, the junction kept 8 bases outside the gene matches.

The rearrangement links TRBV12-3 or TRBV12-4 to TRBJ1-1; unclear D gene. The CDR3 is made up of 13 amino acids. Trimming shortened V by 3 bases and J by 2 bases, and 7 bases separated the two germline ends. The CDR3 coding sequence is TGTGCCAGCAGTTTTACGAGAAACACTGAAGCTTTCTTT. It translates to CASSFTRNTEAFF.

V is TRBV7-3 and J is TRBJ1-1; 8 nucleotides agree with TRBD1. Germline CDR1 reads SGHTA; CDR2 reads FQGTGA. The CDR3 extends over 17 amino acids. V lost 1 base and J lost 5; bases outside the gene matches: 12. This CDR3 reads CASSLIMIGQGATEAFF. In nucleotides, the CDR3 is TGTGCCAGCAGCTTAATAATGATAGGGCAGGGGGCAACTGAAGCTTTCTTT.

This chain connects TRBV19 to TRBJ1-1; perhaps TRBD1 as D (5 bases). Germline assignment: CDR1 LNHDA and CDR2 SQIVND (reference sequence). V shed 7 bases and J shed 4 bases, with 13 bases lying between them. This CDR3 is 13 amino acids long. The DNA for the CDR3 is TGTGCCAGTACGGGCAGGGAGGGCACTGAAGCTTTCTTT. Translation: CASTGREGTEAFF.

The genes are TRBV7-9 and TRBJ1-1, with D hard to call. The CDR3 runs to 13 residues. Trimming removed 3 bases at V and 2 bases at J, with 7 bases between. Germline V lookup: CDR1 SEHNR, CDR2 FQNEAQ (reference sequence). The CDR3 here is CASSFSSNTEAFF. CDR3 bases: TGTGCCAGCAGCTTTAGTAGCAACACTGAAGCTTTCTTT.

For this clone: Given a far larger clone just one base away, this is likely a sequencing read error. The chain has TRBV5-1 and TRBJ2-5; 12 bases fit TRBD2. V was clipped by 4 bases and J by 2 bases; unmatched bases: 3. From germline, CDR1 is SGHRS and CDR2 YFSETQ. This CDR3 has 15 residues. The CDR3: CASSRLAGEQETQYF. CDR3 DNA sequence: TGCGCCAGCAGCCGACTAGCGGGGGAGCAAGAGACCCAGTACTTC.

This chain links TRBV2 with TRBJ2-3; no definite D call. This CDR3 has 12 residues. Per germline, CDR1 SNHLY and CDR2 FYNNEI. Trimming shortened V by 7 bases and J by 0 bases, and 5 bases separated the two germline ends. CDR3 bases: TGTGCCAGCACCTCCAGCACAGATACGCAGTATTTT. This translates into CASTSSTDTQYF.

In regard to this clone: Other DNA sequences in this specimen translate into the identical CDR3. This chain joins TRBV24-1 and TRBJ2-2; 8 nucleotides match TRBD1. CDR3 length: 16 amino acids. Trimming cost V 2 bases and J 2 bases; bases outside gene matches: 3. Per germline, CDR1 KGHDR and CDR2 SFDVKD. The CDR3 spells CATSDWTGSNTGELFF. CDR3 nucleotides: TGTGCCACCAGTGATTGGACAGGGAGTAACACCGGGGAGCTGTTTTTT.

The CDR3 protein is CASSLIQGYGNTIYF. Written as DNA, the CDR3 is TGTGCCAGCAGCTTGATACAGGGGTATGGAAACACCATATATTTT. V and J are TRBV5-6 and TRBJ1-3; 7 bases map to TRBD1. After removal of 1 base from V and 3 bases from J, the junction contained 4 bases not matched to a gene. This CDR3 is built from 15 residues. Germline CDR1 is SGHDT and CDR2 is YYEEEE.

This chain connects TRBV7-9 to TRBJ2-2, with D possibly matching TRBD2 (6 bases). Germline CDR1 reads SEHNR; CDR2 reads FQNEAQ (reference sequence). The CDR3 consists of 16 residues. Trimming removed 4 bases from V and 1 base from J, with 13 bases in between. In DNA form, the CDR3 reads TGTGCCAGCAGCTCTACCGGGGGAAAGAACACCGGGGAGCTGTTTTTT. Translation: CASSSTGGKNTGELFF.

This rearrangement joins TRBV3-1 (or the pseudogene TRBV3-2) to TRBJ1-2, with a possible D match to TRBD1 (6 bases). The CDR3 totals 13 residues. In germline, CDR1 is LGHDT, CDR2 YNNKEL (reference sequence). Trimming shortened V by 1 base and J by 8 bases, and 11 bases separated the two germline ends. CDR3 nucleotide sequence: TGTGCCAGCAGCCAAGTAGGGGGATTAGGCTACACCTTC. The encoded protein is CASSQVGGLGYTF.

J is TRBJ1-2 and V is TRBV19; weak D call: TRBD1 (5 bases). The V and J ends lost 4 bases and 4 bases respectively, with 13 bases between them. Germline CDR1 reads LNHDA; CDR2 reads SQIVND (reference sequence). The CDR3 loop spans 14 amino acids. CDR3 DNA: TGTGCCAGTAGTAAAACTGGGGGGGTCTATGGCTACACCTTC. Translating it yields CASSKTGGVYGYTF.

This sequence joins TRBV27 and TRBJ2-3; 11 bases map to TRBD2. After removal of 5 bases from V and 8 bases from J, the junction contained 12 bases not matched to a gene. This CDR3 region has 16 residues. CDR1 and CDR2 from the germline V gene are MNHEY and SMNVEV (reference sequence). Here the CDR3 reads CASSLLAGGATFTQYF. The CDR3 DNA reads TGTGCCAGCAGTCTTTTAGCGGGGGGGGCCACTTTTACGCAGTATTTT.

CDR3 sequence reads: CATGTAGQNSNQPQHF. As DNA, the CDR3 is TGTGCCACCGGAACAGCTGGACAGAATAGCAATCAGCCCCAGCATTTT. The rearrangement uses TRBV10-3 and TRBJ1-5, with a tentative D call TRBD1 (6 bases). Germline assignment: CDR1 ENHRY and CDR2 SYGVKD. Trimming removed 10 bases from V and 0 bases from J, with 19 bases in between. CDR3 length equals 16 residues.

The chain recombines TRBV14 with TRBJ1-1, with D unresolved. The CDR3 extends over 18 amino acids. V was shortened by 1 base and J by 1 base, with 19 bases between the two germline ends. Germline CDR1 is SGHDN and CDR2 is FVKESK. The CDR3 spells CASSQVPLSLGGNTEAFF. In nucleotides, the CDR3 is TGTGCCAGCAGCCAAGTGCCGCTGTCGTTGGGAGGGAACACTGAAGCTTTCTTT. Supplemented by reference TRBV14 and TRBJ1-1, the full variable domain reads EAGVTQFPSHSVIEKGQTVTLRCDPISGHDNLYWYRRVMGKEIKFLLHFVKESKQDESGMPNNRFLAERTGGTYSTLKVQPAELEDSGVYFCASSQVPLSLGGNTEAFFGQGTRLTVV.

The chain couples TRBV5-5 to TRBJ1-1, with a possible D match to TRBD1 (6 bases). This CDR3 is 15 amino acids long. The V and J ends lost 4 bases and 0 bases respectively, with 13 bases between them. Germline V lookup: CDR1 SGHKS, CDR2 YYEKEE (reference sequence). The CDR3 DNA sequence: TGTGCCAGCAGCGCCCGGACAGCCATGAACACTGAAGCTTTCTTT. Its translation: CASSARTAMNTEAFF.

V gene TRBV7-8 combines with J gene TRBJ2-5; 15 bases match TRBD2. The V and J ends lost 5 bases and 1 base, in that order; junction bases with no gene match: 11. The CDR3 runs 19 residues. Germline V gives CDR1 SGHVS, CDR2 FQNEAQ. The CDR3 protein is CASSVPSGLAGGTQETQYF. In nucleotides, the CDR3 is TGTGCCAGCAGCGTTCCCTCGGGACTAGCGGGGGGTACCCAAGAGACCCAGTACTTC.

As DNA, the CDR3 is TGTGCCAGCAGCTTATACAGCCTGAACACTGAAGCTTTCTTT. It specifies CASSLYSLNTEAFF. The chain combines TRBV11-3 with TRBJ1-1; no reliable D call. CDR3 length: 14 residues. In germline, CDR1 is SGHNT, CDR2 YENEEA. V lost 2 bases and J lost 0, with 7 bases in between.

This rearrangement joins TRBV12-3 or TRBV12-4 to TRBJ1-2; the D is unclear. The CDR3 is 13 residues long. Trimming removed 5 bases at V and 4 bases at J, with 11 bases between. This chain's CDR3 is CASSPRGRYGYTF. The CDR3, as DNA: TGTGCCAGCAGTCCGAGAGGCCGCTATGGCTACACCTTC.

This rearrangement joins TRBV6-5 to TRBJ2-1; D gene unclear. Trimming took off 8 bases at V and 7 bases at J, with 18 bases between the two ends. The CDR3 has 14 amino acids. CDR1 is MNHEY, CDR2 SVGAGI, per germline. Here the CDR3 reads CASLRGLLWNEQFF. As DNA, the CDR3 is TGTGCCAGCCTGCGAGGTCTGTTGTGGAATGAGCAGTTCTTC.

This clone appeared a single time. The chain recombines TRBV7-9 with TRBJ1-2; D gene uncertain. Germline V gene lookup returns CDR1 SEHNR and CDR2 FQNEAQ (reference sequence). V lost 5 bases to trimming and J lost 2 bases, with 9 bases between them. The CDR3 runs 13 residues. The CDR3 protein is CASSRSVNYGYTF. CDR3 DNA: TGTGCCAGCAGCCGGTCCGTCAACTATGGCTACACCTTC.